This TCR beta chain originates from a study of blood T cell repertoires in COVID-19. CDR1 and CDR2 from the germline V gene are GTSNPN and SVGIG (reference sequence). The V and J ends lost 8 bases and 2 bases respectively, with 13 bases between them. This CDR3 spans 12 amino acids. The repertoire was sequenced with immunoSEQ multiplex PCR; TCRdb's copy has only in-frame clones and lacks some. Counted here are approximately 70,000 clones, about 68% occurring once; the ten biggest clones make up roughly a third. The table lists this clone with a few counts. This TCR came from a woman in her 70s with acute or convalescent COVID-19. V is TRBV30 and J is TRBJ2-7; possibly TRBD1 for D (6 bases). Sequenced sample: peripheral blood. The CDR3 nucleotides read TGTGCCGCAAAACAGGGCACCTACGAGCAGTACTTC. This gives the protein CAAKQGTYEQYF.